The 10 T cell receptor beta chains in this list originate from one sample, sequenced in a study of T cells after yellow fever vaccination (dated by TCRdb to between 2018 and 2021). The sample's treatment or condition label, in plain terms: live attenuated yellow fever vaccine strain. Libraries were made using 5' RACE. This sample was sequenced with an Illumina NovaSeq 6000. TCRdb took the public reads, trimmed them with fastp at Q25, ran MiXCR for clone calling and kept in-frame beta chains. For every CDR3 protein sequence, its rows merge into one entry that carries the most common genes and DNA. The sample records about 310,000 distinct CDR3 sequences, more than 3% of which are singletons. The ten largest clones take up 23% of the sample. The sequencing used PBMCs, collected on the day of the yellow fever booster vaccination. These receptors all come from a man aged 18-30 years who received the YFV17D yellow fever vaccine.

At least ten counts were recorded for this clonotype. The CDR3 spells CASSPSLMNTEAFF. The CDR3 region has the DNA TGCGCCAGCAGTCCGAGCCTAATGAACACTGAAGCTTTCTTT. V gene TRBV5-1 combines with J gene TRBJ1-1; D gene uncertain. CDR3 length: 14 residues. V was pared by 5 bases and J by 0 bases, with 11 bases between. Germline CDR1 and CDR2: SGHRS and YFSETQ.

The table lists this clonotype with a few counts. This chain joins TRBV6-6 and TRBJ1-4, with D perhaps matching TRBD1 (5 bases). This CDR3 is built from 13 residues. Germline CDR1 and CDR2: MNHNY and SVGAGI (reference sequence). V was clipped by 5 bases and J by 8 bases, with 12 bases between them. CDR3 coding DNA: TGTGCCAGCAGTCAAAGGGGTCGAGAAAAACTGTTTTTT. It translates to CASSQRGREKLFF.

The chain uses TRBV6-5 and TRBJ2-3; D unclear. CDR3 length: 16 residues. Trimming stripped 6 bases from V and 2 bases from J, with 18 bases between. Germline V gene lookup returns CDR1 MNHEY and CDR2 SVGAGI. The DNA for the CDR3 is TGTGCCAGCAGCCAGTTAGTCCGAGGAAACACAGATACGCAGTATTTT. Translating gives CASSQLVRGNTDTQYF.

The chain uses TRBV2 and TRBJ1-2, with D unclear. V was trimmed by 1 base and J by 4 bases, leaving 7 bases between them. Per the germline V gene, CDR1 is SNHLY and CDR2 is FYNNEI. The length of the CDR3 is 13 residues. The CDR3 bases are TGTGCCAGCAGTGAAGATGCAGTCTATGGCTACACCTTC. Encoded protein: CASSEDAVYGYTF.

This clonotype has a handful of counts. The chain carries TRBV28 and TRBJ2-5; the match to TRBD1 covers 7 bases. Germline CDR1 and CDR2: MDHEN and SYDVKM. CDR3 length equals 14 residues. The junction had 11 bases not matched to a gene; V was cut back by 8 bases and J by 5 bases. The CDR3 DNA follows: TGTGCCAGCCAGTCCCCACAGGGGCGGGAGACCCAGTACTTC. Encoded protein: CASQSPQGRETQYF.

This clonotype came up a few times. The rearrangement joins TRBV6-2 or TRBV6-3 to TRBJ1-5; maybe TRBD1 (5 bases). CDR3 length: 16 amino acids. Trimming pared 6 bases from V and 0 bases from J, leaving 15 bases between. The germline CDR1 and CDR2 sequences are MNHEY and SVGEGT. CDR3 region: CASRVQDTYSNQPQHF. The CDR3 coding sequence is TGTGCCAGCAGGGTCCAGGACACGTATAGCAATCAGCCCCAGCATTTT.

This clonotype was recorded many times. The gene calls are TRBV2 and TRBJ2-2; 10 bases match TRBD2. CDR3 length equals 15 residues. Germline-derived CDR1 and CDR2 are SNHLY and FYNNEI. Trimming at V came to 10 bases and at J to 3 bases, leaving 8 bases not matched to a gene. CDR3 loop: CATALSGGDTGELFF. As DNA, the CDR3 is TGTGCCACCGCACTAAGCGGGGGGGACACCGGGGAGCTGTTTTTT.

Ten or more counts support this clonotype. The rearrangement links TRBV6-2 or TRBV6-3 to TRBJ2-6; D perhaps matches TRBD1 (6 bases). Per the germline V gene, CDR1 is MNHEY and CDR2 is SVGEGT. CDR3 length: 18 residues. Trimming removed 0 bases at V and 6 bases at J, with 18 bases between. CDR3 sequence (DNA): TGTGCCAGCAGTTACTCGTGGTCAAAGGGGGTTTCGGCCAACGTCCTGACTTTC. Translation: CASSYSWSKGVSANVLTF.

This clonotype has only a few counts. The chain has TRBV3-1 and TRBJ1-2, with 8 bases lining up with TRBD1. The J segment lost 8 bases and the V segment lost 5 bases, leaving 7 bases of the junction unmatched. The germline V gene encodes CDR1 LGHDT and CDR2 YNNKEL (reference sequence). The CDR3 has 13 amino acids. The CDR3 DNA reads as TGTGCCAGCAGCGCAAGACAGGGGCGAGGCTACACCTTC. Residues: CASSARQGRGYTF. Filled out from reference TRBV3-1 and TRBJ1-2, the complete variable domain reads DTAVSQTPKYLVTQMGNDKSIKCEQNLGHDTMYWYKQDSKKFLKIMFSYNNKELIINETVPNRFSPKSPDKAHLNLHINSLELGDSAVYFCASSARQGRGYTFGSGTRLTVV.

At least ten counts were recorded for this clonotype. The chain couples TRBV27 to TRBJ2-7; D unresolved. Germline loops: CDR1 MNHEY, CDR2 SMNVEV (reference sequence). V shed 3 bases and J shed 7 bases, with 13 bases lying between them. The CDR3 runs to 13 residues. The CDR3 DNA follows: TGTGCCAGCAGTTTGGTTGGCCCCCGTGAGCAGTACTTC. The encoded protein is CASSLVGPREQYF.